Presented here are 16 T cell receptor beta chains from one specimen sequenced in a study of blood T cell repertoires in COVID-19. The repertoire was sequenced with immunoSEQ multiplex PCR; TCRdb's copy has only in-frame clones and lacks some. The sample comprises about 190,000 clones, roughly 82% of which are singletons, and around 9% rests with the top ten. The sample was PBMCs or T cells enriched from blood (not recorded which). The source of these receptors is a woman aged 25 to 39 who had recovered from COVID-19.

CDR3 sequence (DNA): TGTGCCAGCAGCCCCTTGCCGGGACAGGGGGCGAACAATGAGCAGTTCTTC. It translates to CASSPLPGQGANNEQFF. V and J are TRBV7-9 and TRBJ2-1; TRBD1 aligns across 12 bases. The germline gives CDR1 SEHNR, CDR2 FQNEAQ (reference sequence). The CDR3 has 17 residues. The V and J ends lost 5 bases and 5 bases, in that order; junction bases with no gene match: 10.

The chain joins TRBV2 to TRBJ1-6, with a tentative D call TRBD1 (5 bases). The CDR3 has 14 residues. V lost 8 bases, J lost 3 bases, and 11 bases lay in between. Germline CDR1 reads SNHLY; CDR2 reads FYNNEI. The CDR3 region has the DNA TGTGCCAGCGTCTCAGACAGCTATAATTCACCCCTCCACTTT. Translating gives CASVSDSYNSPLHF.

The V and J genes are TRBV7-9 and TRBJ2-5; 10 bases are a match to TRBD2. V lost 4 bases and J lost 5; bases outside the gene matches: 7. CDR3 length: 15 amino acids. Germline V gene sequence: CDR1 SEHNR, CDR2 FQNEAQ (reference sequence). CDR3 nucleotides: TGTGCCAGCAGCTCCTATAGCGGGAGGTTTGAGACCCAGTACTTC. Protein sequence: CASSSYSGRFETQYF.

This chain joins TRBV28 and TRBJ1-1; 8 bases match TRBD1. The CDR3 length is 13 residues. The germline V gene encodes CDR1 MDHEN and CDR2 SYDVKM. The ends lost 6 bases at V and 3 bases at J; junction bases unmatched: 3. The CDR3 DNA reads as TGTGCCAGCAGCATGACAGGGGACACTGAAGCTTTCTTT. This encodes CASSMTGDTEAFF.

The rearrangement links TRBV18 to TRBJ1-6; TRBD1 agrees at 8 bases. Trimming took 3 bases from V and 12 from J; bases not matched to a gene: 7. Germline V gene data show CDR1 as KGHSH and CDR2 as LQKENI. This CDR3 is 14 amino acids long. For the CDR3, the DNA is TGTGCCAGCTCACCTCAGACAGACAGGGGACCCCTCCACTTT. Amino acids: CASSPQTDRGPLHF. Variable domain in full (rest from reference TRBV18 and TRBJ1-6): NAGVMQNPRHLVRRRGQEARLRCSPMKGHSHVYWYRQLPEEGLKFMVYLQKENIIDESGMPKERFSAEFPKEGPSILRIQQVVRGDSAAYFCASSPQTDRGPLHFGNGTRLTVT.

V gene TRBV18 combines with J gene TRBJ2-7; a possible D gene is TRBD2 (6 bases). The V end lost 0 bases, the J end lost 6 bases, and 12 bases lay between the germline ends. The CDR3 is 14 residues long. From germline, CDR1 is KGHSH and CDR2 LQKENI. CDR3 DNA: TGTGCCAGCTCACCACCCTCGGGGGTCCGCGAGCAGTACTTC. This codes for CASSPPSGVREQYF.

The rearrangement uses TRBV5-1 and TRBJ2-5; 7 bases line up with TRBD1. This CDR3 region has 16 residues. CDR1 and CDR2 from the germline V gene are SGHRS and YFSETQ. V lost 3 bases, J lost 2 bases, and 10 bases stayed unmatched. Written as DNA, the CDR3 is TGCGCCAGCAGCTCGCCCCGGGACAGACTTCAAGAGACCCAGTACTTC. Encoded protein: CASSSPRDRLQETQYF.

The rearrangement joins TRBV10-3 to TRBJ1-1, with 7 nucleotides matching TRBD1. This CDR3 contains 14 residues. Trimming at V came to 8 bases and at J to 8 bases, leaving 14 bases not matched to a gene. The V gene's germline CDR1 is ENHRY and CDR2 SYGVKD. This chain's CDR3 is CAISVSGQAPEAFF. CDR3 DNA sequence: TGTGCCATCTCCGTTTCCGGACAGGCCCCCGAAGCTTTCTTT.

This clone was seen once. J is TRBJ2-2 and V is TRBV27; tentative D call: TRBD1 (6 bases). This CDR3 comprises 14 residues. Trimming took off 7 bases at V and 5 bases at J, with 14 bases between the two ends. Germline V CDR1 and CDR2: MNHEY, SMNVEV (reference sequence). The CDR3 bases are TGTGCCAGCAAAATAGGGGGAATGACCGGGGAGCTGTTTTTT. This codes for CASKIGGMTGELFF.

The J gene is TRBJ1-1, the V gene TRBV12-3 or TRBV12-4; 9 bases line up with TRBD1. The CDR3 spans 13 residues. After removal of 7 bases from V and 6 bases from J, the junction contained 6 bases not matched to a gene. The CDR3 spells CASTMTGGAEAFF. CDR3 DNA: TGTGCCAGCACCATGACAGGGGGGGCTGAAGCTTTCTTT.

The chain carries TRBV7-3 and TRBJ2-3, with no clear D. Germline assignment: CDR1 SGHTA and CDR2 FQGTGA. Deletions cut 0 bases from V and 6 bases from J, with 4 bases between. There are 12 residues in the CDR3. The CDR3 DNA follows: TGTGCCAGCAGCTTAACGGGCGATACGCAGTATTTT. Protein sequence: CASSLTGDTQYF.

This sequence joins TRBV20-1 and TRBJ2-7; maybe TRBD1 (6 bases). Per germline, CDR1 DFQATT and CDR2 SNEGSKA (reference sequence). CDR3 length equals 14 residues. V was clipped by 3 bases and J by 1 base, with 13 bases between them. The CDR3 spells CSASRRGSSYEQYF. CDR3 nucleotides: TGCAGTGCTAGTCGCAGGGGCTCGTCCTACGAGCAGTACTTC.

The chain has TRBV29-1 and TRBJ2-3, with a weak D call TRBD1 (5 bases). Trimming stripped 3 bases from V and 0 bases from J, with 10 bases between. Germline CDR1 reads SQVTM; CDR2 reads ANQGSEA. This CDR3 has 14 amino acids. The CDR3 loop is CSVEGHLSTDTQYF. For the CDR3, the DNA is TGCAGCGTTGAGGGGCACCTAAGCACAGATACGCAGTATTTT.

The chain combines TRBV7-3 with TRBJ2-3; 9 bases align to TRBD2. The CDR3 has 16 amino acids. Unmatched junction bases numbered 7, after V lost 2 bases and J lost 4 bases. Germline V gives CDR1 SGHTA, CDR2 FQGTGA. CDR3 bases: TGTGCCAGCAGCTTAGGGGTAGCGGGAGAGGCAGATACGCAGTATTTT. Residues: CASSLGVAGEADTQYF.

The genes are TRBV7-9 and TRBJ2-2, with D possibly matching TRBD1 (6 bases). V lost 2 bases and J 1 base, leaving 8 bases between the germline ends. Germline V lookup: CDR1 SEHNR, CDR2 FQNEAQ (reference sequence). The CDR3 spans 15 residues. The CDR3: CASSLYRVNTGELFF. The DNA for the CDR3 is TGTGCCAGCAGCTTATACAGGGTGAACACCGGGGAGCTGTTTTTT.

This sequence joins TRBV5-1 and TRBJ1-1, with 10 positions matching TRBD1. J lost 2 bases, V lost 0 bases, and 10 bases had no gene match. Germline V lookup: CDR1 SGHRS, CDR2 YFSETQ. This CDR3 contains 18 residues. The CDR3 loop is CASSLGSGQGVANTEAFF. CDR3 DNA: TGCGCCAGCAGCTTGGGATCCGGACAGGGGGTCGCCAACACTGAAGCTTTCTTT.